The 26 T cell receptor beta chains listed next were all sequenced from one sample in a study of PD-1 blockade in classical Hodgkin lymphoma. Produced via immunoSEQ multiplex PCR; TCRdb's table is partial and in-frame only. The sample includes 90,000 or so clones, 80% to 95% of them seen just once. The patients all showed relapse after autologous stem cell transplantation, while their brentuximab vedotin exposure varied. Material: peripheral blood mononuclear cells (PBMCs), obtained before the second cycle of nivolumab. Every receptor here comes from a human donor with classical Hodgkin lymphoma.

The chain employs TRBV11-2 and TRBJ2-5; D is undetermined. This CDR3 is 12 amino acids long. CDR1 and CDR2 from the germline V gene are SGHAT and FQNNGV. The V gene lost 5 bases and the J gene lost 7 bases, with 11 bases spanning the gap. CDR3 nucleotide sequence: TGTGCCAGCAGCCAATATTCTAGGACCCAGTACTTC. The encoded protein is CASSQYSRTQYF.

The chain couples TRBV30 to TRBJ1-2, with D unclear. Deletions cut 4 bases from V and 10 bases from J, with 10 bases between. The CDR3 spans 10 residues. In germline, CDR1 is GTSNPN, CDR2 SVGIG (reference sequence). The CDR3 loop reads CAWTEPDYTF. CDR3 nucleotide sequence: TGTGCCTGGACCGAGCCGGACTACACCTTC.

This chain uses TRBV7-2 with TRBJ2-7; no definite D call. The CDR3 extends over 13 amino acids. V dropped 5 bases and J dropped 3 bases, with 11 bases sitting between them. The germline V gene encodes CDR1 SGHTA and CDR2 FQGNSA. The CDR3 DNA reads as TGTGCCAGCAGCCCCCTCGATGACTACGAGCAGTACTTC. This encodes CASSPLDDYEQYF.

The CDR3 DNA follows: TGTGCCAGCAGTGACTATGGGGGTGAAAAACTGTTTTTT. Its protein product is CASSDYGGEKLFF. This chain connects TRBV6-4 to TRBJ1-4; D may be TRBD1 (5 bases). The V and J ends lost 1 base and 7 bases respectively, with 7 bases between them. Germline V CDR1 and CDR2: MRHNA, SNTAGT. The CDR3 contains 13 residues.

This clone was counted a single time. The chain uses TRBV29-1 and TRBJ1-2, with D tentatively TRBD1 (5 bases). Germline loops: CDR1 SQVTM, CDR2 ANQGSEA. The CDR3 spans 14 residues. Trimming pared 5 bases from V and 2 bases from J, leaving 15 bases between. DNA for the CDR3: TGCAGCGTTCGTTCGTTGGGGCGGAACTATGGCTACACCTTC. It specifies CSVRSLGRNYGYTF.

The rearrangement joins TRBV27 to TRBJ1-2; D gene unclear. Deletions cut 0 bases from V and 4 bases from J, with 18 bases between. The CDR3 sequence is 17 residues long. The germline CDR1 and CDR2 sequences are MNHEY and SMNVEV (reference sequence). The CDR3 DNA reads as TGTGCCAGCAGTTTATCGATGGGCCCCGGACGGAGCTATGGCTACACCTTC. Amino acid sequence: CASSLSMGPGRSYGYTF.

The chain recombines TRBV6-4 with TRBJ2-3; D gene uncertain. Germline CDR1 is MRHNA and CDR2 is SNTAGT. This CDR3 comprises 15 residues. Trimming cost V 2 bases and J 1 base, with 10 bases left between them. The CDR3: CASSDGSVGTDTQYF. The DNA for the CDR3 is TGTGCCAGCAGTGACGGATCGGTGGGCACAGATACGCAGTATTTT.

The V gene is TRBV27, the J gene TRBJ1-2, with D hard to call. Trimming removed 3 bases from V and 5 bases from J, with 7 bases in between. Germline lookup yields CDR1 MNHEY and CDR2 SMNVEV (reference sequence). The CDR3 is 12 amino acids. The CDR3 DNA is TGTGCCAGCAGTTTTAGGTCTTATGGCTACACCTTC. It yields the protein CASSFRSYGYTF.

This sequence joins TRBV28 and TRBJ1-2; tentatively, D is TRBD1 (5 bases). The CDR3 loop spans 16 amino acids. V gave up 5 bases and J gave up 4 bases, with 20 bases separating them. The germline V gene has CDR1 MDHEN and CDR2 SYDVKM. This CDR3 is CASSRVGRDPSYGYTF. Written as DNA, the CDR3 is TGTGCCAGCAGTCGAGTCGGCCGGGACCCGAGCTATGGCTACACCTTC.

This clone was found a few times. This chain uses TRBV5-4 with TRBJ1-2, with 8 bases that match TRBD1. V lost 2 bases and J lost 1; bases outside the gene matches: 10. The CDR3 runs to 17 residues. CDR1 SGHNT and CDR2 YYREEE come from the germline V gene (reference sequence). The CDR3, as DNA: TGTGCCAGCAGCTTTGACCCCACAGGGGGGGATAACTATGGCTACACCTTC. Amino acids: CASSFDPTGGDNYGYTF.

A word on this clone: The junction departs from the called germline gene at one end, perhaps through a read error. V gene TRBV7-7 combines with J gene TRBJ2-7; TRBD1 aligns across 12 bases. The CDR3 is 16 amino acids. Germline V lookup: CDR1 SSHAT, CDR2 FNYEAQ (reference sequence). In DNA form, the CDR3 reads TGTGCTAGCAGCTTAGGCATCGGGACAGGGGGCGAAGAGCAGTACTTC. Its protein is CASSLGIGTGGEEQYF.

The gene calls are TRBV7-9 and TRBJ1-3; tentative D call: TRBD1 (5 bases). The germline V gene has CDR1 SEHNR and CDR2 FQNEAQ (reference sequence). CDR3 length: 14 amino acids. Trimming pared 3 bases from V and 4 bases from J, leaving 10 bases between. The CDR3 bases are TGTGCCAGCAGCTTCCCAGGGTCCGGAAACACCATATATTTT. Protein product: CASSFPGSGNTIYF. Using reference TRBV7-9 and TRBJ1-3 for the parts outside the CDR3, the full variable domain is DTGVSQNPRHKITKRGQNVTFRCDPISEHNRLYWYRQTLGQGPEFLTYFQNEAQLEKSRLLSDRFSAERPKGSFSTLEIQRTEQGDSAMYLCASSFPGSGNTIYFGEGSWLTVV.

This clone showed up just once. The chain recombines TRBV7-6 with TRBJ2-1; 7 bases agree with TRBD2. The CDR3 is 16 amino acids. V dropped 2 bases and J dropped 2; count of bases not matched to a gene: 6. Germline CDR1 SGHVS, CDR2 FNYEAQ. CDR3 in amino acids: CASSLWGGGTYNEQFF. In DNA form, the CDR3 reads TGTGCCAGCAGCTTATGGGGCGGGGGAACCTACAATGAGCAGTTCTTC.

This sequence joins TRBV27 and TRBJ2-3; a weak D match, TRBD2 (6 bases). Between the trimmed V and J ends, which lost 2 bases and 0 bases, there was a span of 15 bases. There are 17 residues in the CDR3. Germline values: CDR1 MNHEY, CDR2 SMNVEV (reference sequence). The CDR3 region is CASSLLRRGTSTDTQYF. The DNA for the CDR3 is TGTGCCAGCAGTTTACTACGTCGAGGGACTAGCACAGATACGCAGTATTTT.

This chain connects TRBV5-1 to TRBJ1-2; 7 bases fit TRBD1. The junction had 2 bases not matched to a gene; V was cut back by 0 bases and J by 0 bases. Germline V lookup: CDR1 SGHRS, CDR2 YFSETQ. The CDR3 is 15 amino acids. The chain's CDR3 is CASSLGQGTNYGYTF. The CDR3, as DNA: TGCGCCAGCAGCTTGGGACAGGGAACTAACTATGGCTACACCTTC.

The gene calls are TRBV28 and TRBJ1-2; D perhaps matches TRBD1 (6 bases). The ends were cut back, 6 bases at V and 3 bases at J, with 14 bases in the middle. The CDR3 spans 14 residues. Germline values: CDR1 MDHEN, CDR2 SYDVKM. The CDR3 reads CASSPGGRDYGYTF. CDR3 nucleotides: TGTGCCAGCAGCCCCGGGGGCCGAGACTATGGCTACACCTTC.

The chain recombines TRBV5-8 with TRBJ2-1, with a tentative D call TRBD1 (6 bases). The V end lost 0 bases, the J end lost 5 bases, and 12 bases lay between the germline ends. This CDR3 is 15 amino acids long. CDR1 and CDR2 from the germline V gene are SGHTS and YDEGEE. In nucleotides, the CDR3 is TGTGCCAGCAGCTTGGAAGGGGGTTCGAACAATGAGCAGTTCTTC. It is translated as CASSLEGGSNNEQFF. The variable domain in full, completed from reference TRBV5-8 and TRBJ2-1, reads EAGVTQSPTHLIKTRGQQATLRCSPISGHTSVYWYQQALGLGLQFLLWYDEGEERNRGNFPPRFSGRQFPNYSSELNVNALELEDSALYLCASSLEGGSNNEQFFGPGTRLTVL.

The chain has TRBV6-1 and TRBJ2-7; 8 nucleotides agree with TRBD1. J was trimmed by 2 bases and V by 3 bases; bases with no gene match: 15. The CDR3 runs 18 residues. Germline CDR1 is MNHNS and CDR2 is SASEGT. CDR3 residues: CASSEVGRGPLDPYEQYF. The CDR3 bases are TGTGCCAGCAGTGAGGTCGGCAGGGGGCCACTCGATCCCTACGAGCAGTACTTC.

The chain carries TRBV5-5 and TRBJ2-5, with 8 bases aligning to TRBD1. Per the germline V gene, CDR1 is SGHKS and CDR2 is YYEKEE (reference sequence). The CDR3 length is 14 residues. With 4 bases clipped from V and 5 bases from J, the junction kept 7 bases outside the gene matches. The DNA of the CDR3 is TGTGCCAGCAGCCGTCAGGGGGCGGGGGAGACCCAGTACTTC. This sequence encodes CASSRQGAGETQYF.

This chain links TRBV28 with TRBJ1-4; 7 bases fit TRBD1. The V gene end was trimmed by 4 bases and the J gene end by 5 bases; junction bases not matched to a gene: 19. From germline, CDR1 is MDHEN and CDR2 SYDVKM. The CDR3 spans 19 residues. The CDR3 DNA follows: TGTGCCAGCAGTTCCTTTTTTCGGGACAGCGGATACACAAATGAAAAACTGTTTTTT. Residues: CASSSFFRDSGYTNEKLFF.

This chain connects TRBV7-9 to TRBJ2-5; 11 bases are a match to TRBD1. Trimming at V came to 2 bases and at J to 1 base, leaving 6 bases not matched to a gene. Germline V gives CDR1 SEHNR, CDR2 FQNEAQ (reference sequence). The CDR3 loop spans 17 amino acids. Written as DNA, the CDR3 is TGTGCCAGCAGCTTAATGGCTGGGACAGGGGGCCAAGAGACCCAGTACTTC. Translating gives CASSLMAGTGGQETQYF. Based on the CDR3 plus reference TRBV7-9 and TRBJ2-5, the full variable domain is DTGVSQNPRHKITKRGQNVTFRCDPISEHNRLYWYRQTLGQGPEFLTYFQNEAQLEKSRLLSDRFSAERPKGSFSTLEIQRTEQGDSAMYLCASSLMAGTGGQETQYFGPGTRLLVL.

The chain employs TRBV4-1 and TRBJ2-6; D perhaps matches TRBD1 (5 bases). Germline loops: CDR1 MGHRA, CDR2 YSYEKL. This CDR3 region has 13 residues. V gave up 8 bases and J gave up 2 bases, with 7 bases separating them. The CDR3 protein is CASQGTGANVLTF. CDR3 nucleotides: TGCGCCAGCCAGGGAACTGGGGCCAACGTCCTGACTTTC.

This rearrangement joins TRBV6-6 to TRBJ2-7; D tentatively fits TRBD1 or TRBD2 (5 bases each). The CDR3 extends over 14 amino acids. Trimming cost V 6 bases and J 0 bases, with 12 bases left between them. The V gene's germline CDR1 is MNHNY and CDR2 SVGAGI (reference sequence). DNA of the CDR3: TGTGCCAGCAGGCTCCGGGACGGCTCCTACGAGCAGTACTTC. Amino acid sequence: CASRLRDGSYEQYF.

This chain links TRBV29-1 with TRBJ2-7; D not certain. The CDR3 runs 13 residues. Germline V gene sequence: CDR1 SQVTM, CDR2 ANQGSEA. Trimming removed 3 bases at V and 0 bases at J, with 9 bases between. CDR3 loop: CSVDKGNSYEQYF. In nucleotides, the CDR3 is TGCAGCGTTGATAAAGGGAACTCCTACGAGCAGTACTTC.

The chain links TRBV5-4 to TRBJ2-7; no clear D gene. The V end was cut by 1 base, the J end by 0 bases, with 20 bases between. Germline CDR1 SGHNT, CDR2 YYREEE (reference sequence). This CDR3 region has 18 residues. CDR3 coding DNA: TGTGCCAGCAGCTTGAGAGTTGGCCGGTCTTTGAGCTCCTACGAGCAGTACTTC. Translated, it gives CASSLRVGRSLSSYEQYF.

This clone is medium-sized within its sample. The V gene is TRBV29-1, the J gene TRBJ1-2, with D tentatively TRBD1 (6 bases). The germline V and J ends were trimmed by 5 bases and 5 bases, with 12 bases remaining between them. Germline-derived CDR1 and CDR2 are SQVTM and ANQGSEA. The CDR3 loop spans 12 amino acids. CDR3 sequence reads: CSVPGDWYGYTF. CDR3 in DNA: TGCAGCGTTCCAGGGGACTGGTATGGCTACACCTTC.